This T cell receptor beta chain originates from a study of shared clonotypes between healthy human individuals. Those who donated were healthy HIV-negative adults, with no recent acute infections or vaccinations reported. The split of CD4+ cells yielded CD45RA+ naive and CD45RA-negative memory subsets. Overall study findings and caveats: Generation probabilities were higher for clonotypes shared across all four sorted-subset donors than for unshared ones. Despite large depth, sorted-subset datasets appeared incompletely sequenced.

V was pared by 3 bases and J by 4 bases, with 12 bases between. CDR3 size: 13 residues. Germline values: CDR1 SQVTM, CDR2 ANQGSEA. Method: immunoSEQ multiplex PCR; TCRdb's copy keeps in-frame clones and lacks some. The sample holds approximately 1.5 million clones, approximately 98.5% seen once. Comments on this clone: The antigen remains unidentified.

Sequenced material: naive CD4+ T cells sorted from blood. Subset indicated: CD45RA+ positively selected. This sequence was found in a man aged 25-40 years in good health. V gene TRBV29-1 combines with J gene TRBJ2-5; D gene ambiguous. For the CDR3, the DNA is TGCAGCGTTGATCAGGTCTTGGGAGAGACCCAGTACTTC. It codes for CSVDQVLGETQYF. Complete variable domain (other parts from reference TRBV29-1 and TRBJ2-5): SAVISQKPSRDICQRGTSLTIQCQVDSQVTMMFWYRQQPGQSLTLIATANQGSEATYESGFVIDKFPISRPNLTFSTLTVSNMSPEDSSIYLCSVDQVLGETQYFGPGTRLLVL.